The clone carrying this T cell receptor beta chain was seen a few times. MiXCR, run by TCRdb on the RT-PCR reads, gives a single entry per CDR3 protein. The sample carries almost 700,000 distinct CDR3 sequences, 11% to 15% recorded once. Germline V gives CDR1 LGHNA, CDR2 YNFKEQ. V dropped 0 bases and J dropped 6; count of bases not matched to a gene: 9. The CDR3 runs to 17 residues. This receptor was taken from a female donor in good health, serving as a healthy control. The chain combines TRBV4-2 with TRBJ2-1; TRBD2 aligns across 9 bases. The sequencing input was memory CD4+ T cells from blood. CDR3 protein: CASSQDIGGRALNEQFF. CDR3 nucleotide sequence: TGTGCCAGCAGCCAAGATATCGGCGGGAGGGCCCTCAATGAGCAGTTCTTC.